This TCR beta chain comes out of a study of T cells expressing NK-cell markers. As for the study in general: The authors derived TCR beta repertoires from sorted CD3+CD56+NKG2C+, CD3+CD56+NKG2C- and CD3+CD56-NKG2C+ T cells. HCMV seropositivity marked most of the eight sequenced donors; one was seronegative. Study-wide findings and caveats: The CD3+CD56-NKG2C+ fraction of a handful of donors was likewise dominated by these clonotypes.

The TCR beta cDNA came from 5'RACE template switching with UMIs. TCRdb derives one entry per CDR3 protein from the 5' RACE reads, leaving out DNA. The sample has approximately 420,000 distinct CDR3 sequences. The V gene's germline CDR1 is LNHNV and CDR2 YYDKDF (reference sequence). The CDR3 has 13 amino acids. Comment on this clonotype: Its matching antigen is unknown.

This clonotype was obtained from a woman between 45 and 60 years old in good health. The chain recombines TRBV15 with TRBJ2-3. Sequencing was performed on blood T cells: a sorted CD56 or NKG2C T cell subset, CD4+ or CD8+ T cells, or bulk PBMC T cells (not recorded which). CDR3 protein: CATSIDVSDTQYF. The variable domain in full, with the rest retrieved from reference TRBV15 and TRBJ2-3, is DAMVIQNPRYQVTQFGKPVTLSCSQTLNHNVMYWYQQKSSQAPKLLFHYYDKDFNNEADTPDNFQSRRPNTSFCFLDIRSPGLGDTAMYLCATSIDVSDTQYFGPGTRLTVL.